The next 12 T cell receptor beta chains were all read from a single sample in a study of shared clonotypes between healthy human individuals (dated by TCRdb to 2019 to 2021). The library came from the immunoSEQ multiplex PCR assay. This immuneACCESS table, as held by TCRdb, lists in-frame sequences with V and J called but not all clones. Of the missing ones, under half trace to an unresolved V gene in checked studies; the others have no known cause. The sample table shows some 2.1 million clones, and 85% to 95% are seen once. The ten most abundant clones make up roughly 0.13% of the sample. Source material: naive CD4+ T cells sorted from blood. The label giving this sample's cell subset or site can be read as: CD45RA+ positively selected. The receptors were gathered from a man younger than 35 in good health.

This chain links TRBV4-3 with TRBJ2-7, with TRBD2 matching over 7 bases. With V trimmed by 1 base and J by 2 bases, 5 bases remained unmatched. This CDR3 is 15 amino acids long. Per the germline V gene, CDR1 is LGHNA and CDR2 is YSLEER. CDR3 DNA: TGCGCCAGCAGCCAAGGACGGGAGGTCCCCTACGAGCAGTACTTC. It encodes CASSQGREVPYEQYF.

With regard to this clone: A junction end diverges from the germline sequence, so it may reflect a read error. This chain connects TRBV30 to TRBJ2-3, with D perhaps matching TRBD1 or TRBD2 (6 bases each). CDR3 size: 15 residues. Germline CDR1 and CDR2: GTSNPN and SVGIG (reference sequence). CDR3 in amino acids: CAWALGGSGTYTQYF. CDR3 DNA sequence: TGTGCCTGGGCTTTGGGGGGCTCCGGCACATATACGCAGTATTTT.

The chain links TRBV6-1 to TRBJ2-3, with D possibly TRBD1 on 6 matching bases. V was cut by 0 bases and J by 0 bases, with 7 bases left in between. The V gene's germline CDR1 is MNHNS and CDR2 SASEGT. The CDR3 sequence is 15 residues long. CDR3 region: CASSEAGTSTDTQYF. Here the CDR3 DNA reads TGTGCCAGCAGTGAAGCAGGGACAAGCACAGATACGCAGTATTTT.

The rearrangement uses TRBV19 and TRBJ2-3, with 10 bases lining up with TRBD2. The V segment lost 5 bases and the J segment 0 bases; nucleotides outside the gene matches: 8. The V gene's germline CDR1 is LNHDA and CDR2 SQIVND (reference sequence). The CDR3 is 17 residues long. The CDR3 DNA sequence: TGTGCCAGTAGTGCCGCTAGCGGGGGCTCTAGCACAGATACGCAGTATTTT. It encodes CASSAASGGSSTDTQYF.

This clone was observed once. DNA for the CDR3: TGTGCCAGCAGCTCCAGGTGGGGTTCTGGAAACACCATATATTTT. Translation: CASSSRWGSGNTIYF. V gene TRBV6-1 combines with J gene TRBJ1-3, with no clear D. Trimming removed 6 bases at V and 1 base at J, with 13 bases between. This CDR3 is built from 15 residues. CDR1 and CDR2 from the germline V gene are MNHNS and SASEGT.

V is TRBV29-1 and J is TRBJ2-3; no clear D. The CDR3 covers 14 residues. The V end was cut by 4 bases, the J end by 0 bases, with 11 bases between. The germline V gene has CDR1 SQVTM and CDR2 ANQGSEA. CDR3 DNA: TGCAGCGTTGGTTTGAGATCTAGCACAGATACGCAGTATTTT. Translating gives CSVGLRSSTDTQYF.

V and J are TRBV7-9 and TRBJ1-1, with TRBD1 as a possible D gene (5 bases). CDR1 SEHNR and CDR2 FQNEAQ come from the germline V gene (reference sequence). Trimming cost V 3 bases and J 5 bases, with 19 bases left between them. The CDR3 covers 16 residues. This CDR3 is CASSFAGPIGNTEAFF. CDR3 bases: TGTGCCAGCAGCTTCGCGGGGCCTATAGGTAATACTGAAGCTTTCTTT.

This chain joins TRBV7-9 and TRBJ2-7; D uncertain. The germline V gene encodes CDR1 SEHNR and CDR2 FQNEAQ (reference sequence). Between the trimmed V and J ends, which lost 5 bases and 6 bases, there was a span of 14 bases. This CDR3 has 13 amino acids. CDR3 sequence reads: CASSPTLVGEQYF. CDR3 DNA sequence: TGTGCCAGCAGCCCCACCTTAGTGGGCGAGCAGTACTTC.

V and J are TRBV7-2 and TRBJ2-1; 15 positions match TRBD2. With V trimmed by 5 bases and J by 7 bases, 9 bases remained unmatched. CDR1 and CDR2 (germline): SGHTA, FQGNSA. The length of the CDR3 is 17 residues. The CDR3 nucleotides are TGTGCCAGCAGCCCCGGACTAGCGGGAGGGCCTGGAAATGAGCAGTTCTTC. It yields the protein CASSPGLAGGPGNEQFF.

V usage is TRBV9 and J usage is TRBJ1-5, with D uncertain. Germline assignment: CDR1 SGDLS and CDR2 YYNGEE. The ends were cut back, 0 bases at V and 1 base at J, with 11 bases in the middle. The CDR3 runs 16 residues. CDR3 sequence: CASSVVSGYSNQPQHF. The DNA for the CDR3 is TGTGCCAGCAGCGTAGTTTCCGGGTACAGCAATCAGCCCCAGCATTTT.

This chain links TRBV25-1 with TRBJ2-3; 10 bases align to TRBD2. V shed 8 bases and J 3 bases; nucleotides not matched to a gene: 2. CDR1 MGHDK and CDR2 SYGVNS come from the germline V gene. This CDR3 region has 13 residues. The CDR3 nucleotides are TGTGCCAGCCGACTAGCGGGTACAGATACGCAGTATTTT. Translated, it gives CASRLAGTDTQYF.

V and J are TRBV30 and TRBJ1-5; D unclear. Germline V CDR1 and CDR2: GTSNPN, SVGIG (reference sequence). Deletions cut 3 bases from V and 2 bases from J, with 11 bases between. This CDR3 has 14 amino acids. The CDR3 region has the DNA TGTGCCTGGAGAGATGGGAAGGGCAATCAGCCCCAGCATTTT. Its protein is CAWRDGKGNQPQHF.